The 11 T cell receptor beta chains given below trace back to one sample, sequenced in a study of Graves' ophthalmopathy and Graves' hyperthyroidism. RNA transcripts were the source from which TCR beta CDR3 regions were amplified. First-round RT-PCR relied on HTBI primers, and a second-round multiplex PCR came next. One entry per CDR3 protein results from TCRdb running MiXCR on the multiplex PCR reads. The sample has under 250,000 distinct CDR3 sequences, roughly 21% seen once. The sample taken for sequencing was peripheral blood. Every receptor here comes from a woman aged 50 to 60 with Graves' ophthalmopathy.

This clonotype occurred many times. The gene calls are TRBV19 and TRBJ2-7; TRBD1 or TRBD2 may be the D gene (5 bases each). Germline loops: CDR1 LNHDA, CDR2 SQIVND (reference sequence). Trimming left V 4 bases short and J 6 bases short, with 16 bases between. The CDR3 spans 14 residues. CDR3 protein: CASSTSGRLGEQYF. The CDR3 bases are TGTGCCAGTAGTACATCGGGACGACTTGGCGAGCAGTACTTC.

There are many counts of this clonotype. V usage is TRBV29-1 and J usage is TRBJ2-7; D is unclear. Germline assignment: CDR1 SQVTM and CDR2 ANQGSEA. Trimming took 4 bases from V and 6 from J, leaving 10 bases between them. The CDR3 is made up of 11 amino acids. As DNA, the CDR3 is TGCAGCGTTGCTTTTCGAGGCGAGCAGTACTTC. It is translated as CSVAFRGEQYF.

This clonotype came up many times. The chain employs TRBV7-3 and TRBJ1-5, with no clear D. The CDR3 has 14 residues. Germline CDR1 is SGHTA and CDR2 is FQGTGA. V was shortened by 5 bases and J by 4 bases, with 12 bases between the two germline ends. CDR3 DNA sequence: TGTGCCAGCAGCCCAAGTACAGTTAATCAGCCCCAGCATTTT. Translating gives CASSPSTVNQPQHF.

Ten or more counts support this clonotype. This chain joins TRBV2 and TRBJ2-7; D gene unclear. The CDR3 totals 13 residues. In germline, CDR1 is SNHLY, CDR2 FYNNEI. V dropped 3 bases and J dropped 4 bases, with 10 bases sitting between them. Written as DNA, the CDR3 is TGTGCCAGCAGTGAGATACAGTTATACGAGCAGTACTTC. Residues: CASSEIQLYEQYF.

The genes are TRBV24-1 and TRBJ1-2, with a tentative D call TRBD1 (5 bases). V lost 3 bases and J 2 bases, leaving 12 bases between the germline ends. Germline CDR1 KGHDR, CDR2 SFDVKD. There are 15 residues in the CDR3. The CDR3: CATSDPGRSNYGYTF. DNA of the CDR3: TGTGCCACCAGTGATCCGGGACGGTCCAACTATGGCTACACCTTC.

This clonotype was recorded many times. This chain uses TRBV6-4 with TRBJ2-3, with 7 bases that match TRBD2. V was clipped by 5 bases and J by 1 base; unmatched bases: 12. This CDR3 has 17 amino acids. CDR1 and CDR2 from the germline V gene are MRHNA and SNTAGT. The DNA of the CDR3 is TGTGCCAGCAGTCCTCACGGAAGCGGGACTGGCACAGATACGCAGTATTTT. Its protein product is CASSPHGSGTGTDTQYF.

The chain joins TRBV6-5 to TRBJ1-2; TRBD1 is a possible D gene (5 bases). From germline, CDR1 is MNHEY and CDR2 SVGAGI. The CDR3 is 16 residues long. Trimming removed 0 bases from V and 3 bases from J, with 14 bases in between. CDR3 sequence (DNA): TGTGCCAGCAGTTACTCGAGTTCGGTAGGGGACTATGGCTACACCTTC. Translated: CASSYSSSVGDYGYTF.

The table lists this clonotype with a few counts. The V call is TRBV24-1, the J call TRBJ1-5; the D is unclear. The CDR3 is 14 residues long. The ends were cut back, 5 bases at V and 1 base at J, with 8 bases in the middle. Germline V gives CDR1 KGHDR, CDR2 SFDVKD. The CDR3 spells CATSGGLSNQPQHF. The CDR3 nucleotides read TGTGCCACCAGTGGAGGGTTGAGCAATCAGCCCCAGCATTTT.

A note on this clonotype: Given a much more abundant clone one base away, this may be a read error. The rearrangement links TRBV19 to TRBJ2-7; 8 nucleotides match TRBD2. CDR3 length: 14 amino acids. Per the germline V gene, CDR1 is LNHDA and CDR2 is SQIVND (reference sequence). Trimming removed 7 bases from V and 0 bases from J; junction bases left unmatched: 5. CDR3 sequence reads: CASKYGGGSYEQYF. CDR3 sequence (DNA): TGTGCCAGTAAATACGGGGGGGGCTCCTACGAGCAGTACTTC.

This chain joins TRBV3-1 and TRBJ2-7, with a weak D call TRBD1 (6 bases). With 1 base removed from V and 4 bases from J, the gap between germline ends came to 14 bases. Per germline, CDR1 LGHDT and CDR2 YNNKEL (reference sequence). The CDR3 sequence is 15 residues long. The CDR3 sequence is CASSQAGQMTYEQYF. In nucleotides, the CDR3 is TGTGCCAGCAGCCAAGCGGGACAAATGACATACGAGCAGTACTTC.

Many counts were recorded for this clonotype. This rearrangement joins TRBV27 to TRBJ2-7; no firm D call. The CDR3 totals 12 residues. Germline assignment: CDR1 MNHEY and CDR2 SMNVEV (reference sequence). Trimming removed 4 bases at V and 0 bases at J, with 4 bases between. Written as DNA, the CDR3 is TGTGCCAGCAGTTCCCCCTCCTACGAGCAGTACTTC. It translates to CASSSPSYEQYF.